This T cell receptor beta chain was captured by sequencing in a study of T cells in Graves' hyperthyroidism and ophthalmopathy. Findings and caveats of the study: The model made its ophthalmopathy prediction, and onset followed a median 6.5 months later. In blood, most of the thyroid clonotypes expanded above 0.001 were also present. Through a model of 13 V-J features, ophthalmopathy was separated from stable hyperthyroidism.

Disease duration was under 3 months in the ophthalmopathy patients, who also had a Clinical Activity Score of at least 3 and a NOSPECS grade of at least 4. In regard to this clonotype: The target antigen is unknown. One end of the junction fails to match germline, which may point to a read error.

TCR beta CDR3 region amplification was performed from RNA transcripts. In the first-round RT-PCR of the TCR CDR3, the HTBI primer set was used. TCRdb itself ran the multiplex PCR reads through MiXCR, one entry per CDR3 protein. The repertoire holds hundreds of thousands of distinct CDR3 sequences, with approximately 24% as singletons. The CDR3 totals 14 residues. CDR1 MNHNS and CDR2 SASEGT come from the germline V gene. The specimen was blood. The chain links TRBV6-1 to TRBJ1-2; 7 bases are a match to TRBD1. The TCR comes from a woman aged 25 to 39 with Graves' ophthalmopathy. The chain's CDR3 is CASSDLQGPPGCTF. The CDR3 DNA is TGTGCCAGCAGTGACTTACAGGGGCCTCCAGGCTGCACCTTC.